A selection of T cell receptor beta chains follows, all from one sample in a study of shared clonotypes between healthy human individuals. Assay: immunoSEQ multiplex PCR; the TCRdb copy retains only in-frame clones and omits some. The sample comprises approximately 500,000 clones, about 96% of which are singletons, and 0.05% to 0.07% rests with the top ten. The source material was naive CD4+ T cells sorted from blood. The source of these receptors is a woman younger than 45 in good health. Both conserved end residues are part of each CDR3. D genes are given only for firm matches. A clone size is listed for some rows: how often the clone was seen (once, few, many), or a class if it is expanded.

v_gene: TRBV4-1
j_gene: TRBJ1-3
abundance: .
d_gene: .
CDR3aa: CASSPRGGSGNTIYF
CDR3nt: TGCGCCAGCAGCCCCAGGGGAGGCTCTGGAAACACCATATATTTT

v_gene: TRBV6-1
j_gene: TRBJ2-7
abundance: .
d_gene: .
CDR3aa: CASGLDGYEQYF
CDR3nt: TGTGCCAGCGGATTGGACGGATACGAGCAGTACTTC

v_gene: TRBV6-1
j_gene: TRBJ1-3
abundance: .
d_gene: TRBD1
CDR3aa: CASSDPTGGLNTIYF
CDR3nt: TGTGCCAGCAGTGATCCGACAGGGGGGCTGAACACCATATATTTT

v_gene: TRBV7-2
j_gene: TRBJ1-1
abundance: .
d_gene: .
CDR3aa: CASSASTGNTEAFF
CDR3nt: TGTGCCAGCAGCGCTTCGACAGGGAACACTGAAGCTTTCTTT

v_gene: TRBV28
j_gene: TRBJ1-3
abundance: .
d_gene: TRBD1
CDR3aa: CASRGTGMGNTIYF
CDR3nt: TGTGCCAGCAGGGGGACAGGGATGGGAAACACCATATATTTT

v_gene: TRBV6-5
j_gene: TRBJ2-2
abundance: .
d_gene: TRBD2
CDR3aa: CASTRLAATGELFF
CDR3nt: TGTGCCAGCACTCGACTAGCTGCGACCGGGGAGCTGTTTTTT

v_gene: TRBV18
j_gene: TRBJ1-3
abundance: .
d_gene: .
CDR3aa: CASSPTVSGNTIYF
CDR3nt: TGTGCCAGCTCACCAACAGTCTCTGGAAACACCATATATTTT

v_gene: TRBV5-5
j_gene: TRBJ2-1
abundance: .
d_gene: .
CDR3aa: CASSSRVGNGEQFF
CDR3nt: TGTGCCAGCAGCTCAAGGGTGGGTAACGGGGAGCAGTTCTTC

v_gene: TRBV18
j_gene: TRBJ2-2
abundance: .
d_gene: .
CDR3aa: CASSPKVSGELFF
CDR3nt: TGTGCCAGCTCACCGAAGGTTTCCGGGGAGCTGTTTTTT

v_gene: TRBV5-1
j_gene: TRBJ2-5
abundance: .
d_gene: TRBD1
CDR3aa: CASSPGTGVQETQYF
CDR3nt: TGCGCCAGCAGCCCTGGGACAGGGGTCCAGGAGACCCAGTACTTC

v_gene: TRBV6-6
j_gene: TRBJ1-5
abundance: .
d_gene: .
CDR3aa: CASTHYSNQPQHF
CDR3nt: TGTGCCAGCACCCATTATAGCAATCAGCCCCAGCATTTT

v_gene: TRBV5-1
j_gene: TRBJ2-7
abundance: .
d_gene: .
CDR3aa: CASSLARDRSTYEQYF
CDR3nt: TGCGCCAGCAGCTTAGCCCGGGACCGATCCACCTACGAGCAGTACTTC

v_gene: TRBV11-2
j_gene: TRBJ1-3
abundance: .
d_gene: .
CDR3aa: CASSLEGRLAIYF
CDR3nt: TGTGCCAGCAGCTTGGAGGGTAGATTGGCCATATATTTT

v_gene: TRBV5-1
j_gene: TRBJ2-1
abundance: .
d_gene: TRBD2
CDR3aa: CASSLAPGLAAEEFF
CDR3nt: TGCGCCAGCAGCTTGGCCCCGGGACTAGCGGCTGAGGAGTTCTTC

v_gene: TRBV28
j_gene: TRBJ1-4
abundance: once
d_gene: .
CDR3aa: CASSPGGATNEKLFF
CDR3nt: TGTGCCAGCAGTCCCGGGGGAGCGACTAATGAAAAACTGTTTTTT

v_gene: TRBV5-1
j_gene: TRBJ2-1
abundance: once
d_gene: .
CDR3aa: CASSWGRVTSDEQFF
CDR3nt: TGCGCCAGCAGCTGGGGAAGGGTCACGTCGGATGAGCAGTTCTTC

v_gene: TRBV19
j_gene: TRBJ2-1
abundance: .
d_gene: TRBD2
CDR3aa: CASTRRGGLAGPLTNEQFF
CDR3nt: TGTGCCAGTACCCGACGGGGGGGACTAGCGGGACCCCTTACTAATGAGCAGTTCTTC

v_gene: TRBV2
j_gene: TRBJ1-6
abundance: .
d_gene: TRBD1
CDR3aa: CASSTPSGQSGYNSPLHF
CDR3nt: TGTGCCAGCAGCACTCCCTCGGGACAGTCTGGCTATAATTCACCCCTCCACTTT

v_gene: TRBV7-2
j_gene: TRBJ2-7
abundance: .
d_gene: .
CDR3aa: CASSLEFGTLYEQYF
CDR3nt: TGTGCCAGCAGCTTAGAATTCGGGACCCTCTACGAGCAGTACTTC

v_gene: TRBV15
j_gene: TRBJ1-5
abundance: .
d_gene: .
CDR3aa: CATSRVLSDLGNQPQHF
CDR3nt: TGTGCCACCAGCAGAGTACTCTCGGATTTGGGCAATCAGCCCCAGCATTTT

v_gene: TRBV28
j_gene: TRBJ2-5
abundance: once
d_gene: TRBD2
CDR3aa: CASSPGTTRGETQYF
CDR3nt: TGTGCCAGCAGTCCCGGGACTACTAGGGGAGAGACCCAGTACTTC

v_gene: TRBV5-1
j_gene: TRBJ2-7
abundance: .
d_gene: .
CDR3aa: CASSPAPTGLSSYEQYF
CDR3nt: TGCGCCAGCAGCCCCGCCCCGACCGGTCTAAGCTCCTACGAGCAGTACTTC

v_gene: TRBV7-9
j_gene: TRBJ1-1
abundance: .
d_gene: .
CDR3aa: CASSPAGSGMNTEAFF
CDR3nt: TGTGCCAGCAGCCCAGCAGGGTCGGGGATGAACACTGAAGCTTTCTTT

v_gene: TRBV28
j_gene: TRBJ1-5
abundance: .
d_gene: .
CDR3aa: CASSSTRNQPQHF
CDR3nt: TGTGCCAGCAGTTCAACTCGTAATCAGCCCCAGCATTTT

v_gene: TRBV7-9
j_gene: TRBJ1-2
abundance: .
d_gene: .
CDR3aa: CASSPSGGGYGYTF
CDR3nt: TGTGCCAGCAGCCCCTCGGGAGGGGGCTATGGCTACACCTTC

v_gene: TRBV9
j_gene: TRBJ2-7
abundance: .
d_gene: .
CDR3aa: CASSFRDTPMNEQYF
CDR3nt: TGTGCCAGCAGCTTCCGGGACACTCCTATGAACGAGCAGTACTTC

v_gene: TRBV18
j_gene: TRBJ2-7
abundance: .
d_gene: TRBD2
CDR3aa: CASSLRTSGIAYEQYF
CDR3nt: TGTGCCAGCTCACTACGGACTAGCGGGATTGCCTACGAGCAGTACTTC

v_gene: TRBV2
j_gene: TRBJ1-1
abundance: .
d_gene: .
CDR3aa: CASIVFSTDNTEAFF
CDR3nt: TGTGCCAGCATTGTGTTTTCGACAGACAACACTGAAGCTTTCTTT

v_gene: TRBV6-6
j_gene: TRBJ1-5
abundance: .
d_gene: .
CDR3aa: CASTDLYGNQPQHF
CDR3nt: TGTGCCAGCACAGATCTTTATGGCAATCAGCCCCAGCATTTT

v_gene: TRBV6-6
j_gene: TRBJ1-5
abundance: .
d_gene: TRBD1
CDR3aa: CASRETGDFYNQPQHF
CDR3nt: TGTGCCAGCAGGGAGACAGGGGATTTTTACAATCAGCCCCAGCATTTT

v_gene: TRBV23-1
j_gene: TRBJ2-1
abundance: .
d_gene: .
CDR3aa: CAMLGASPMNNEQFF
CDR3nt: TGCGCCATGTTGGGGGCCTCACCCATGAACAATGAGCAGTTCTTC

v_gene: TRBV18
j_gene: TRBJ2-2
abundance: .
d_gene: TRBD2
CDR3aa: CASSPNTLAGSTGELFF
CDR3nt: TGTGCCAGCTCACCAAACACCTTAGCGGGAAGCACCGGGGAGCTGTTTTTT

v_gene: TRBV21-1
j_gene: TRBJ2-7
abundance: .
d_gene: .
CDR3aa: CATERATGGNSSYEQYF
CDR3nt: TGTGCCACCGAGCGGGCCACAGGGGGTAATAGCTCCTACGAGCAGTACTTC

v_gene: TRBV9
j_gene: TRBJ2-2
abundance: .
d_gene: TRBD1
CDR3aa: CASSVDRGNTGELFF
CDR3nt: TGTGCCAGCAGCGTAGACAGGGGTAACACCGGGGAGCTGTTTTTT

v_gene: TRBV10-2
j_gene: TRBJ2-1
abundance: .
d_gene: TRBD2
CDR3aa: CATTTGLAGVNEQFF
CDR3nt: TGCGCCACCACCACGGGACTAGCGGGAGTTAATGAGCAGTTCTTC

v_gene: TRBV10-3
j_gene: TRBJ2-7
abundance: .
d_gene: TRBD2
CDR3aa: CAIKGLAGVKDF
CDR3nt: TGTGCCATAAAGGGACTAGCGGGTGTCAAGGACTTC

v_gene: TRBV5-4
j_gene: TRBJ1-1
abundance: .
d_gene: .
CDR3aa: CASSLGKNTEAFF
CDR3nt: TGTGCCAGCAGCTTGGGAAAGAACACTGAAGCTTTCTTT

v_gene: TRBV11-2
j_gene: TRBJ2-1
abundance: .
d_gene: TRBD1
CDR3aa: CASRATGTGEYNEQFF
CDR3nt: TGTGCCAGCAGGGCCACGGGGACAGGTGAATACAATGAGCAGTTCTTC

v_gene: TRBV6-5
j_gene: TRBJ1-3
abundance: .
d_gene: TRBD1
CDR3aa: CASSYRTGDSGNTIYF
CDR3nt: TGTGCCAGCAGTTACCGGACAGGGGACTCTGGAAACACCATATATTTT

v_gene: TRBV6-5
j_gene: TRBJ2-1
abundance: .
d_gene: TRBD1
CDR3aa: CASRLIWDSYNEQFF
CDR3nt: TGTGCCAGCCGATTAATATGGGACAGCTACAATGAGCAGTTCTTC

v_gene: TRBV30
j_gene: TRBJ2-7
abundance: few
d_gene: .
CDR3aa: CAWSSLVYEQYF
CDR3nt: TGTGCCTGGAGTAGCCTTGTCTACGAGCAGTACTTC

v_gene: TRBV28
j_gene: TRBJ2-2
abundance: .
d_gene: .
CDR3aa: CASSSLRWHTGELFF
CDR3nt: TGTGCCAGCAGTTCTCTGAGATGGCACACCGGGGAGCTGTTTTTT

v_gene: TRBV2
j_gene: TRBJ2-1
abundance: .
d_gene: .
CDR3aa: CASSEQIYEQFF
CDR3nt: TGTGCCAGCAGTGAACAGATCTATGAGCAGTTCTTC

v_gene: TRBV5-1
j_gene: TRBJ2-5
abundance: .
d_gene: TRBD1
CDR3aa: CASSPGTGGQETQYF
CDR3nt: TGCGCCAGCAGCCCCGGGACAGGGGGGCAAGAGACCCAGTACTTC

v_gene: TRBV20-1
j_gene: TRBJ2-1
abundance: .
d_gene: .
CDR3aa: CSASRGNEQFF
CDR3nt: TGCAGTGCTAGCCGCGGGAATGAGCAGTTCTTC

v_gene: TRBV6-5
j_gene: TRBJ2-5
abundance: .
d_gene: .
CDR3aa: CASREGSAETQYF
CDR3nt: TGTGCCAGCAGGGAGGGGTCCGCGGAGACCCAGTACTTC

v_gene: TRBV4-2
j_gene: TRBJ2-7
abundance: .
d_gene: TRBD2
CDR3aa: CASSQELAGGTYEQYF
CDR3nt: TGTGCCAGCAGCCAGGAACTAGCGGGGGGGACCTACGAGCAGTACTTC

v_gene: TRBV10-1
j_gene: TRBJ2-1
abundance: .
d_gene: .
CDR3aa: CASSERTLENNEQFF
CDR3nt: TGCGCCAGCAGTGAACGGACTCTCGAAAACAATGAGCAGTTCTTC

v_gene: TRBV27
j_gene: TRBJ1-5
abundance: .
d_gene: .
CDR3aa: CASSLSPNQPQHF
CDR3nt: TGTGCCAGCAGTTTATCGCCCAATCAGCCCCAGCATTTT